The T cell receptor beta chain under discussion was sequenced for a study of graft-versus-host responses after intestinal transplantation. V lost 5 bases, J lost 3 bases, and 6 bases stayed unmatched. The CDR3 is made up of 15 amino acids. Germline V lookup: CDR1 MNHEY, CDR2 SMNVEV (reference sequence). TCRdb's copy holds only in-frame clones and misses some; the assay was immunoSEQ multiplex PCR. Here the sample spans approximately 100,000 clones, approximately 93% being singletons. Notes on this clone: The antigen is undetermined.

The chain recombines TRBV27 with TRBJ2-3; TRBD1 agrees at 9 bases. This TCR derives from a human donor who received an intestinal transplant. The input for sequencing was unstimulated CD8+ T cells sorted from spleen or lymph node cells, taken before intestinal transplant. The DNA for the CDR3 is TGTGCCAGCAGTAGGGGACAGGGTAGGACAGATACGCAGTATTTT. Its translation: CASSRGQGRTDTQYF.